This TCR beta chain was obtained from a study of T-cell reconstitution after alpha-beta-depleted transplantation in children. A TCRbeta library incorporating unique molecular identifiers was prepared. TCRdb passed the PCR reads through MiXCR, listing each CDR3 protein once. The data contain 150,000 to 250,000 distinct CDR3 sequences, roughly 15% of them seen just once; the ten biggest clones take up around 13%. This TCR was recovered from a human donor who donated a stem cell graft to a child with acute lymphoblastic leukemia. The sample was PBMCs from the stem cell graft donor, taken from the stem cell graft.

The CDR3 DNA is TGTGCCAGCAGTTACTCGGTTCGTAGCGGGAGTGGGGGTCTAGGCACAGATACGCAGTATTTT. Amino acid sequence: CASSYSVRSGSGGLGTDTQYF. The chain carries TRBV6-2 or TRBV6-3 and TRBJ2-3; 9 bases map to TRBD2. CDR3 size: 21 residues. J was trimmed by 1 base and V by 0 bases; bases with no gene match: 17. Germline values: CDR1 MNHEY, CDR2 SVGEGT.